This is a list of T cell receptor beta chains from one sample in a study of shared clonotypes between healthy human individuals. The method was immunoSEQ multiplex PCR; TCRdb's version includes in-frame clones alone and lacks a portion of them. Of about 520,000 clones in the sample, about 96% are singletons; the top ten hold about 0.068%. The material sequenced was naive CD4+ T cells sorted from blood. These receptors were taken from a woman aged 25 to 39 in good health. Each CDR3 is given with its conserved first and last residue. The D gene is left open where the match is weak. Only some rows state a clone size, as once, few, many or a class for expanded clones.

d_gene,j_gene,v_gene,abundance,CDR3nt,CDR3aa
TRBD1,TRBJ2-4,TRBV6-5,.,TGTGCCAGCGGACAACAGACAGGGGACAAAAACATTCAGTACTTC,CASGQQTGDKNIQYF
.,TRBJ2-5,TRBV7-2,.,TGTGCCAGCAGTCTAAGCCCGGTCCGGGGGCGTCAAGAGACCCAGTACTTC,CASSLSPVRGRQETQYF
TRBD1,TRBJ1-5,TRBV19,.,TGTGCCAGTAGCATTTCGTCGGGGAGAGGACAGGGACGGAATCAGCCCCAGCATTTT,CASSISSGRGQGRNQPQHF
.,TRBJ2-5,TRBV2,.,TGTGCCAGCAGTGATATTGGCCAAGAGACCCAGTACTTC,CASSDIGQETQYF
.,TRBJ1-2,TRBV2,.,TGTGCCAGCAGTGCGGACAGATCAACCCATGGCTACACCTTC,CASSADRSTHGYTF
.,TRBJ2-7,TRBV7-2,.,TGTGCCAGCAGCTTAGAGGTCCGATACTACGAGCAGTACTTC,CASSLEVRYYEQYF
.,TRBJ1-2,TRBV29-1,.,TGCAGCGTTCAGGGGTTGGGGAGCTACACCTTC,CSVQGLGSYTF
TRBD2,TRBJ2-1,TRBV29-1,.,TGCAGCGTGCGGGGGGCTAGGGGTGAGCAGTTCTTC,CSVRGARGEQFF
.,TRBJ2-2,TRBV2,.,TGTGCCAGCCTCAGGCCCGCGAACACCGGGGAGCTGTTTTTT,CASLRPANTGELFF
TRBD1,TRBJ2-5,TRBV5-1,.,TGCGCCAGCAGCGTCACCACAGGGGGGCAAGAGACCCAGTACTTC,CASSVTTGGQETQYF
.,TRBJ1-1,TRBV2,.,TGTGCCAGCAGTGGAACCGCCGGAAGGGGAACTGAAGCTTTCTTT,CASSGTAGRGTEAFF
.,TRBJ2-1,TRBV6-5,once,TGTGCCAGCAGACTAGGACTGGGCAATGAGCAGTTCTTC,CASRLGLGNEQFF
TRBD2,TRBJ2-7,TRBV15,.,TGTGCCACCAGCAGAGACGGGACTAGCGGGAGTTTC,CATSRDGTSGSF
TRBD1,TRBJ2-7,TRBV29-1,.,TGCAGCGTTGTGGGACAGGTTGACTCCTACGAGCAGTACTTC,CSVVGQVDSYEQYF
.,TRBJ1-1,TRBV4-1,.,TGCGCCAGCAGCCAAGAGGGGGGACGGCTGAACACTGAAGCTTTCTTT,CASSQEGGRLNTEAFF
.,TRBJ2-1,TRBV12-5,.,TGTGCTAGTGGTTTGGTGGCGAAAAATGAGCAGTTCTTC,CASGLVAKNEQFF
.,TRBJ2-5,TRBV2,.,TGTGCCAGCAGCTTAGAGACCCAGTACTTC,CASSLETQYF
.,TRBJ2-7,TRBV14,.,TGTGCCAGCAGTCATAAGGCGCCTGGGGAGCACTACGAGCAGTACTTC,CASSHKAPGEHYEQYF
.,TRBJ2-5,TRBV6-5,.,TGTGCCAGCAGAGGGGACCGGGAGACCCAGTACTTC,CASRGDRETQYF
.,TRBJ1-4,TRBV18,.,TGTGCCAGCTCACCACTTGAAGGTGGGAGAGAAAAACTGTTTTTT,CASSPLEGGREKLFF
.,TRBJ2-2,TRBV25-1,.,TGTGCCAGCAGTGATTCCCAGACGCACACCGGGGAGCTGTTTTTT,CASSDSQTHTGELFF
TRBD1,TRBJ1-5,TRBV5-8,.,TGTGCCAGCAGCTTTGGACAGGAGGGTCAGCCCCAGCATTTT,CASSFGQEGQPQHF
TRBD1,TRBJ2-7,TRBV19,.,TGTGCCAGTAGTAGACAGGGGCGACACGAGCAGTACTTC,CASSRQGRHEQYF
TRBD1,TRBJ1-1,TRBV6-5,.,TGTGCCAGTCGACAGGGGGCAAGCGCTGAAGCTTTCTTT,CASRQGASAEAFF
.,TRBJ2-3,TRBV6-1,.,TGTGCCAGCACCGGGTACAGCACAGATACGCAGTATTTT,CASTGYSTDTQYF
.,TRBJ2-7,TRBV5-1,.,TGCGCCAGCAGCTTGACTGGACAGCGAATCGAGCAGTACTTC,CASSLTGQRIEQYF
.,TRBJ2-7,TRBV7-9,.,TGTGCCAGCAGCGGCAGCCGGGGCGCAGCCTACGAGCAGTACTTC,CASSGSRGAAYEQYF
TRBD1,TRBJ1-2,TRBV6-1,.,TGTGCCAGCAGTGAAGGGGACAGGGGGCTCTATGGCTACACCTTC,CASSEGDRGLYGYTF
.,TRBJ1-4,TRBV6-5,.,TGTGCCAGCAGTCCCAGTTGGGGTAATGAAAAACTGTTTTTT,CASSPSWGNEKLFF
.,TRBJ2-5,TRBV2,.,TGTGCCAGCAATCGAGGCGGGCAAGAGACCCAGTACTTC,CASNRGGQETQYF
TRBD2,TRBJ2-2,TRBV28,.,TGTGCCAGCAGTTTGGTTGGCGGGGGGCTCACCGGGGAGCTGTTTTTT,CASSLVGGGLTGELFF
.,TRBJ2-7,TRBV7-2,once,TGTGCCAGCAGCTCGGCCTTCTATGAGCAGTACTTC,CASSSAFYEQYF
.,TRBJ2-2,TRBV7-8,.,TGTGCCAGCAGCTTAGGGGACCCTCGGGACGGGGAGCTGTTTTTT,CASSLGDPRDGELFF
TRBD1,TRBJ2-2,TRBV6-5,.,TGTGCCAGCATGGAGGGACAGGCCATTGGGGAGCTGTTTTTT,CASMEGQAIGELFF
.,TRBJ2-1,TRBV4-1,.,TGCGCCAGCAGCCAAGATCAAGGGAGCTCCTACAATGAGCAGTTCTTC,CASSQDQGSSYNEQFF
.,TRBJ1-1,TRBV4-1,.,TGCGCCAGCAGCGGTCACCAGGGGTACACTGAAGCTTTCTTT,CASSGHQGYTEAFF
TRBD2,TRBJ2-1,TRBV6-1,.,TGTGCCAGCAGACTAGCGGGAAACTCCTACAATGAGCAGTTCTTC,CASRLAGNSYNEQFF
TRBD1,TRBJ1-3,TRBV28,.,TGTGCCAGCAGTCCAGGGACAGTCTCTGGAAACACCATATATTTT,CASSPGTVSGNTIYF
.,TRBJ2-1,TRBV4-1,.,.,CASSQVGQGAPRFF
.,TRBJ1-3,TRBV19,.,TGTGCCAGTACCGGGACACCAATATCTGGAAACACCATATATTTT,CASTGTPISGNTIYF
TRBD2,TRBJ2-7,TRBV10-1,.,TGCGCCAGCAGTGAAGGGCTAGCGGGATCCTACGAGCAGTACTTC,CASSEGLAGSYEQYF
TRBD2,TRBJ2-7,TRBV2,.,TGTGCCTTCCTAGGGGAATTAGCCGGGAGGAATACCTACGAGCAGTACTTC,CAFLGELAGRNTYEQYF
TRBD1,TRBJ2-7,TRBV6-1,.,TGTGCCAGCAGTGAATTTCCCGACAGGGGCGAGCAGTACTTC,CASSEFPDRGEQYF
.,TRBJ2-3,TRBV20-1,.,TGCAGTGCTGAGTGGACAGATACGCAGTATTTT,CSAEWTDTQYF
.,TRBJ1-4,TRBV2,few,TGTGCCAGCAGTGACGGTTGGAGGGCGCCTAATGAAAAACTGTTTTTT,CASSDGWRAPNEKLFF
.,TRBJ1-1,TRBV28,.,TGTGCCAGCAGTGAGTCAGGGGCCAAGGCGGGTGAAGCTTTCTTT,CASSESGAKAGEAFF
.,TRBJ2-3,TRBV20-1,.,TGCAGTGCTCCAAGGACAGATACGCAGTATTTT,CSAPRTDTQYF
.,TRBJ2-5,TRBV6-5,.,TGTGCCAGCAGTTACTCAGGGTCTGTAGAGACCCAGTACTTC,CASSYSGSVETQYF